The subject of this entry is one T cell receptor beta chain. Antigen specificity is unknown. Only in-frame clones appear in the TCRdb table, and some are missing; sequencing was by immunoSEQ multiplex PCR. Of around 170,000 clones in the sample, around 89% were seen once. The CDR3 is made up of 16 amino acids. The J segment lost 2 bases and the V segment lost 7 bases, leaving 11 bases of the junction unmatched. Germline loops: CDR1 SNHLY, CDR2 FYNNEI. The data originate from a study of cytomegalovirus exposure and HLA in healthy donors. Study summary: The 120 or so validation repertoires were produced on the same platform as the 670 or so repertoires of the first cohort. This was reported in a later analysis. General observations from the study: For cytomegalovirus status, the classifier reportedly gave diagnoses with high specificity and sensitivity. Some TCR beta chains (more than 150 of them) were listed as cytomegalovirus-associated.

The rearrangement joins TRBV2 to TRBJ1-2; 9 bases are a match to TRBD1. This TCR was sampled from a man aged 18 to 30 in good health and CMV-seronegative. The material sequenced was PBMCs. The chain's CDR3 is CASILGFGQGNYGYTF. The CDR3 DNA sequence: TGTGCCAGCATTCTAGGTTTCGGACAGGGGAACTATGGCTACACCTTC. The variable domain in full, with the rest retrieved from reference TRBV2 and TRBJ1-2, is EPEVTQTPSHQVTQMGQEVILRCVPISNHLYFYWYRQILGQKVEFLVSFYNNEISEKSEIFDDQFSVERPDGSNFTLKIRSTKLEDSAMYFCASILGFGQGNYGYTFGSGTRLTVV.